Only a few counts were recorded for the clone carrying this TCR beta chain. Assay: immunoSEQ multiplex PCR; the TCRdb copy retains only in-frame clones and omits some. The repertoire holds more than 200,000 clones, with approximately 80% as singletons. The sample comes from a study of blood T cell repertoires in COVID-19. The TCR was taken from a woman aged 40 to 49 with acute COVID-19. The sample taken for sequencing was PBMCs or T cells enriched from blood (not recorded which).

CDR3 sequence reads: CASSLGRQMNTEAFF. CDR3 in DNA: TGTGCCAGCAGTTTAGGACGACAGATGAACACTGAAGCTTTCTTT. This chain joins TRBV28 and TRBJ1-1, with D tentatively TRBD1 (5 bases). Trimming took 2 bases from V and 0 from J, leaving 10 bases between them. Germline V gives CDR1 MDHEN, CDR2 SYDVKM. The CDR3 has 15 amino acids.